The 2 T cell receptor beta chains presented below share a single source sample, sequenced in a study of T cell repertoires in cytomegalovirus infection. Each CDR3 protein is one row after TCRdb ran MiXCR on the reads. The sample lists 680,000 or so distinct CDR3 sequences, roughly 30% occurring once. For these TCRs, the target antigens are not known. Sequenced here: cultured PBMCs, sampled from culture after CMV antigen stimulation. These receptors all stem from a human donor in good health (CMV status not recorded). Some clones in this sample may be carry-over from other donors' samples.

The rearrangement links TRBV7-2 to TRBJ2-4; unclear D gene. Trimming left V 4 bases short and J 8 bases short, with 18 bases between. Germline V gives CDR1 SGHTA, CDR2 FQGNSA. The CDR3 length is 15 residues. The CDR3 region has the DNA TGTGCCAGCAGCTCCCGGACCGCCAGGTCGGACATTCAGTACTTC. Residues: CASSSRTARSDIQYF.

The chain combines TRBV5-4 with TRBJ2-1, with a possible D match to TRBD2 (7 bases). With 4 bases removed from V and 12 bases from J, the gap between germline ends came to 17 bases. The germline V gene has CDR1 SGHNT and CDR2 YYREEE (reference sequence). The CDR3 has 13 amino acids. The CDR3 nucleotides are TGTGCCAGCAGCCTGGACAGTTCGGGGGGGCAGTTCTTC. Amino acid sequence: CASSLDSSGGQFF.